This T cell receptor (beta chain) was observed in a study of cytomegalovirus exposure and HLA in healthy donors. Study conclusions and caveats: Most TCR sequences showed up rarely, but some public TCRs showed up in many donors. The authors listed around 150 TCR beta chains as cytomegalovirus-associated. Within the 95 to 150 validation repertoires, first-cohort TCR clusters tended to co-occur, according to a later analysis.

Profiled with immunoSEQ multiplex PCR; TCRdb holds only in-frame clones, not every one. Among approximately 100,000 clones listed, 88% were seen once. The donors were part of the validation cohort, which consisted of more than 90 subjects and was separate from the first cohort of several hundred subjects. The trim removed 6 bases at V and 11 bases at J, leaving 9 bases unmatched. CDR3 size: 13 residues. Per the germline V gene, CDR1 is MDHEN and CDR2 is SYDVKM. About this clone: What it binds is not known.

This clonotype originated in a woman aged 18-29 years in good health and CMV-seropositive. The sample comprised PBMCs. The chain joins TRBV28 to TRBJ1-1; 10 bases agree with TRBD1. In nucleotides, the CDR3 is TGTGCCAGCAGCCATACCGACAGGGGGCTGGCTTTCTTT. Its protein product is CASSHTDRGLAFF.